This T cell receptor (beta chain) was captured by sequencing in a study of response to subunit inactivated influenza vaccine. On this clonotype: Its antigen is still unknown.

The junction had 11 bases not matched to a gene; V was cut back by 3 bases and J by 9 bases. Germline CDR1 is LNHDA and CDR2 is SQIVND (reference sequence). The CDR3 sequence is 15 residues long. TCRdb itself ran the RT-PCR reads through MiXCR, one entry per CDR3 protein. The sample records hundreds of thousands of distinct CDR3 sequences, roughly an eighth being singletons. Study outcomes and limitations: Each seasonal flu vaccination may recruit only limited new T cells, authors suggested.

Sequences were derived from non-naive T cells sorted from PBMCs, sampled around two weeks before vaccination. The clonotype was recovered from a middle-aged man who received an inactivated influenza vaccine. V and J are TRBV19 and TRBJ1-5; 7 bases fit TRBD1. The chain's CDR3 is CASSIARGKYRPQHF. The CDR3 DNA reads TGTGCCAGTAGTATCGCCAGGGGGAAGTATCGGCCCCAGCATTTT.